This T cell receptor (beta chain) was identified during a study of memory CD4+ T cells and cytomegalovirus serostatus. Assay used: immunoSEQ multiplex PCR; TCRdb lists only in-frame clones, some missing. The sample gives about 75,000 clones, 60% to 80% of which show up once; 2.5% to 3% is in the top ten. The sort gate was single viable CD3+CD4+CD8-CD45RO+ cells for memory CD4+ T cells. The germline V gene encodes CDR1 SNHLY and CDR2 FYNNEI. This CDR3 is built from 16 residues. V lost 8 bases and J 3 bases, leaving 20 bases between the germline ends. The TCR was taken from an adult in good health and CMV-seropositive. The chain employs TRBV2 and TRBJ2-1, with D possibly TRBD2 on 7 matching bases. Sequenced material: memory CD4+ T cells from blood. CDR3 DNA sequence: TGTGCCAGCCCAACGGGGGGCGGGGAGGTCTACAATGAGCAGTTCTTC. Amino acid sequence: CASPTGGGEVYNEQFF. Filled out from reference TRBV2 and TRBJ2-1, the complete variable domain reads EPEVTQTPSHQVTQMGQEVILRCVPISNHLYFYWYRQILGQKVEFLVSFYNNEISEKSEIFDDQFSVERPDGSNFTLKIRSTKLEDSAMYFCASPTGGGEVYNEQFFGPGTRLTVL.